These T cell receptor beta chains were read from a single sample in a study of identical twins. TCRdb redid the calling of the 5' RACE reads with MiXCR, one entry per CDR3 protein. This sample has hundreds of thousands of distinct CDR3 sequences, with 24% found just once. These records were also assigned to another study, of T cells expressing NK-cell markers.

The sequenced sample consisted of CD4+ T cells sorted from blood. Receptors were obtained from a woman aged 18-29 years in good health. CDR3s include the opening cysteine and the closing phenylalanine or tryptophan. Each record gives: clone size, D gene, V gene, J gene, CDR3 protein, CDR3 DNA. The D gene is left open where the match is weak. Not all rows give a size; the values are once, few, many and, for expanded clones, a class.

clone size: -
D gene: -
V gene: TRBV20-1
J gene: TRBJ1-5
CDR3 protein: CSARDPDQPQHF
CDR3 DNA: TGCAGTGCTAGAGACCCTGATCAGCCCCAGCATTTT

clone size: -
D gene: -
V gene: TRBV20-1
J gene: TRBJ2-5
CDR3 protein: CSLAPGLETQYF
CDR3 DNA: TGCAGTTTGGCGCCAGGGCTTGAGACCCAGTACTTC

clone size: -
D gene: -
V gene: TRBV2
J gene: TRBJ2-3
CDR3 protein: CASGSLGDTQYF
CDR3 DNA: TGTGCCAGCGGCTCCCTCGGGGATACGCAGTATTTT

clone size: -
D gene: -
V gene: TRBV20-1
J gene: TRBJ2-3
CDR3 protein: CSASEGSSTDTQYF
CDR3 DNA: TGCAGTGCTAGTGAGGGATCTAGCACAGATACGCAGTATTTT

clone size: few
D gene: TRBD2
V gene: TRBV18
J gene: TRBJ2-1
CDR3 protein: CASSPGGTYYNEQFF
CDR3 DNA: TGTGCCAGCTCACCCGGGGGGACGTACTACAATGAGCAGTTCTTC

clone size: -
D gene: TRBD2
V gene: TRBV20-1
J gene: TRBJ2-3
CDR3 protein: CSAREASGRAGTDTQYF
CDR3 DNA: TGCAGTGCTAGAGAGGCTAGCGGGAGGGCCGGCACAGATACGCAGTATTTT

clone size: few
D gene: -
V gene: TRBV20-1
J gene: TRBJ2-1
CDR3 protein: CSLGVSYNEQFF
CDR3 DNA: TGCAGCTTAGGCGTCTCCTACAATGAGCAGTTCTTC

clone size: -
D gene: -
V gene: TRBV5-1
J gene: TRBJ1-1
CDR3 protein: CASSLGSVGHTEAFF
CDR3 DNA: TGCGCCAGCAGCTTGGGGTCCGTGGGGCACACTGAAGCTTTCTTT

clone size: few
D gene: TRBD1
V gene: TRBV11-1
J gene: TRBJ2-6
CDR3 protein: CASSLGYAGGSGANVLTF
CDR3 DNA: TGTGCCAGCAGCTTAGGTTACGCAGGGGGAAGTGGGGCCAACGTCCTGACTTTC

clone size: -
D gene: -
V gene: TRBV5-6
J gene: TRBJ2-3
CDR3 protein: CASSLSTLDTQYF
CDR3 DNA: TGTGCCAGCAGCTTGAGTACTTTAGATACGCAGTATTTT

clone size: few
D gene: TRBD2
V gene: TRBV7-9
J gene: TRBJ2-5
CDR3 protein: CASSLTGLKMETQYF
CDR3 DNA: TGTGCCAGCAGCTTAACGGGACTAAAGATGGAGACCCAGTACTTC

clone size: -
D gene: TRBD2
V gene: TRBV7-3
J gene: TRBJ2-3
CDR3 protein: CASSLTPGLAGVASTDTQYF
CDR3 DNA: TGTGCCAGCAGCTTAACGCCCGGACTAGCGGGGGTGGCTAGCACAGATACGCAGTATTTT

clone size: -
D gene: -
V gene: TRBV10-2
J gene: TRBJ2-5
CDR3 protein: CASTEKGVRYF
CDR3 DNA: TGCGCCAGCACCGAGAAGGGGGTTCGGTACTTC

clone size: -
D gene: TRBD2
V gene: TRBV6-2/TRBV6-3
J gene: TRBJ2-7
CDR3 protein: CASSRRHGTSGGYTYEQYF
CDR3 DNA: TGTGCCAGCAGCCGCAGGCACGGGACTAGCGGGGGCTATACCTACGAGCAGTACTTC

clone size: few
D gene: -
V gene: TRBV19
J gene: TRBJ2-7
CDR3 protein: CASSIVGGEQYF
CDR3 DNA: TGTGCCAGTAGTATCGTGGGAGGAGAGCAGTACTTC

clone size: few
D gene: TRBD2
V gene: TRBV20-1
J gene: TRBJ2-2
CDR3 protein: CSARDGASGRAPNTGELFF
CDR3 DNA: TGCAGTGCTAGAGATGGCGCTAGCGGGAGGGCACCGAACACCGGGGAGCTGTTTTTT

clone size: few
D gene: -
V gene: TRBV20-1
J gene: TRBJ2-1
CDR3 protein: CSAGKEWAEQFF
CDR3 DNA: TGCAGTGCGGGGAAGGAGTGGGCTGAGCAGTTCTTC

clone size: few
D gene: -
V gene: TRBV3-1
J gene: TRBJ2-1
CDR3 protein: CASSQERARHNEQFF
CDR3 DNA: TGTGCCAGCAGCCAAGAGCGGGCCAGACACAATGAGCAGTTCTTC

clone size: few
D gene: -
V gene: TRBV12-3/TRBV12-4
J gene: TRBJ2-7
CDR3 protein: CASSLAMAYYEQYF
CDR3 DNA: TGTGCCAGCAGTTTAGCGATGGCTTACTACGAGCAGTACTTC

clone size: few
D gene: -
V gene: TRBV5-1
J gene: TRBJ2-7
CDR3 protein: CASGRNLDSHYEQYF
CDR3 DNA: TGCGCCAGCGGACGAAACTTAGACAGCCACTACGAGCAGTACTTC

clone size: -
D gene: -
V gene: TRBV9
J gene: TRBJ2-1
CDR3 protein: CASSVEGGSSYEQFF
CDR3 DNA: TGTGCCAGCAGCGTAGAGGGTGGGAGTTCGTATGAGCAGTTCTTC